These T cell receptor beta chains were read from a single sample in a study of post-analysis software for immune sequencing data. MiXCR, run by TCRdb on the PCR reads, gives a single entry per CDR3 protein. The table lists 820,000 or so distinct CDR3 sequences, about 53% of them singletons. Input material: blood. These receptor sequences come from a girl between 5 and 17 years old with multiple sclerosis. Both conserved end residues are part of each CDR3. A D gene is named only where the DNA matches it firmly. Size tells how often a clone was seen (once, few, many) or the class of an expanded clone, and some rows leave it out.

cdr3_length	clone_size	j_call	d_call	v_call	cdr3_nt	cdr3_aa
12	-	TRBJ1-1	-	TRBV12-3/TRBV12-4	TGTGCCAGCAGTGTGGAGAACACTGAAGCTTTCTTT	CASSVENTEAFF
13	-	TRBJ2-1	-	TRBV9	TGTGCCAGCAGCGCAAGGCTCGGGTATGGGCAGTTCTTC	CASSARLGYGQFF
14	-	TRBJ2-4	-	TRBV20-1	TGCAGTGCTAGTCCCAGGGTAGCCAAAAACATTCAGTACTTC	CSASPRVAKNIQYF
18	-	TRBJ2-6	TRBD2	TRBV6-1	TGTGCCAGCGGCGAACCACTAGCGGGGAGCTCTGGGGCCAACGTCCTGACTTTC	CASGEPLAGSSGANVLTF
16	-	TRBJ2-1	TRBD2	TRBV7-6	TGTGCCAGCAGCATCCCAGCGGGAGCCGGGTTTTTTGAGCAGTTCTTC	CASSIPAGAGFFEQFF
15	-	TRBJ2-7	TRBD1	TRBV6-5	TGTGCCAGCAGTTACTCTGGACAGGGGATCTACGAGCAGTACTTC	CASSYSGQGIYEQYF
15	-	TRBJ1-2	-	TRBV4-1	TGCGCCAGCAGCCAAGATCTGGCCGGGACAAATGGCTACACCTTC	CASSQDLAGTNGYTF
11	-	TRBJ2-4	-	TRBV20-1	TGCAGTGCTAGAGATCAGGGCATTCAGTACTTC	CSARDQGIQYF
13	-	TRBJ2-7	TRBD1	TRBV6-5	TGTGCCAGCTGGGACAGGGAGAAGAACGAGCAGTACTTC	CASWDREKNEQYF
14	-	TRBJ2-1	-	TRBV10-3	TGTGCCATCAGTGAGCCGGGGGTCAGCGATGAGCAGTTCTTC	CAISEPGVSDEQFF
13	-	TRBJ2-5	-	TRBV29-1	TGCAGCGTTGGCTCAGGGGAGAGGGAGACCCAGTACTTC	CSVGSGERETQYF
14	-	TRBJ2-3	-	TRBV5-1	TGCGCCAGCAGCTTGTGGGGTAGAACAGATACGCAGTATTTT	CASSLWGRTDTQYF
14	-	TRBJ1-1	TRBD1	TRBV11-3	TGTGCCAGCAGCCCGCCGGACAGGAGCGATGAAGCTTTCTTT	CASSPPDRSDEAFF
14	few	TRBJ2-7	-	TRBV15	TGTGCCACCAGCCCAAGTCCAGGGTTCTACGAGCAGTACTTC	CATSPSPGFYEQYF
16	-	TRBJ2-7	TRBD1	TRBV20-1	TGCAGTGCTAGTGACTCCGGGACAGTACTTTCCTACGAGCAGTACTTC	CSASDSGTVLSYEQYF
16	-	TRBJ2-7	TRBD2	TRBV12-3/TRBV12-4	TGTGCCAGCAGTTTTATACTAGCGGGAGCTACTAACGAGCAGTACTTC	CASSFILAGATNEQYF
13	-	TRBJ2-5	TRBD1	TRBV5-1	TGCGCCAGCAGCACTCTGAGGGACAGGGAGCAGTACTTC	CASSTLRDREQYF
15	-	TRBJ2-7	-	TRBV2	TGTGCCAGCAGTGAACAGGGGGGGCCATCCTACGAGCAGTACTTC	CASSEQGGPSYEQYF
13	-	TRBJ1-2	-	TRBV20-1	TGCAGTGCTAGAAGAGAGGATTCCGGGGGCTACACCTTC	CSARREDSGGYTF
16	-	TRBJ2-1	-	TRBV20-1	TGCAGTGCTTATTCCGGAACACCAAGCTCCTACAATGAGCAGTTCTTC	CSAYSGTPSSYNEQFF
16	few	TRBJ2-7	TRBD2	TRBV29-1	TGCAGCGTTGACGGGGTAGCGGGGGGGATCCTCTACGAGCAGTACTTC	CSVDGVAGGILYEQYF
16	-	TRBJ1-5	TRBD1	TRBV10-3	TGTGCCATCAGTGAGTCGATGGGACAGACCAATCAGCCCCAGCATTTT	CAISESMGQTNQPQHF
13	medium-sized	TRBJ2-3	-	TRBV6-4	TGTGCCAGCAGTGACACCACCACAGATACGCAGTATTTT	CASSDTTTDTQYF
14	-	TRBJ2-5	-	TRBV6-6	TGTGCCAGCAGTTACTCCTCCAGCAGAAAGACCCAGTACTTC	CASSYSSSRKTQYF
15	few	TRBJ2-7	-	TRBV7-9	TGTGCCAGCAGCTTAGTCCCCCAGGGACCCTACGAGCAGTACTTC	CASSLVPQGPYEQYF
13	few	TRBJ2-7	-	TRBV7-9	TGTGCCAGCAGCTTATCGACGGCCGGCGAGCAGTACTTC	CASSLSTAGEQYF
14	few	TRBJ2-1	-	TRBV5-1	TGCGCCAGCAGCGGAGATAGACCGAACAATGAGCAGTTCTTC	CASSGDRPNNEQFF
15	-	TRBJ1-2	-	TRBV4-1	TGCGCCAGCAGCCAAGAGGGCAGGGCCGACTATGGCTACACCTTC	CASSQEGRADYGYTF
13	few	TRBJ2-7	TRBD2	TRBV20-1	TGCAGTGCTAAGGGACTAGCCAACTACGAGCAGTACTTC	CSAKGLANYEQYF
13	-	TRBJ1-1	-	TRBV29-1	TGCAGCGTTGAGGAGGGCAGGGCGACTGAAGCTTTCTTT	CSVEEGRATEAFF
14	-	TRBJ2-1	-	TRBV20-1	TGCAGTGCTAGAGCGAGGTACGGCTACAATGAGCAGTTCTTC	CSARARYGYNEQFF
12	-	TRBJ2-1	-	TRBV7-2	TGTGCCGGCAGCCCCCCGGCTAGTGAGCAGTTCTTC	CAGSPPASEQFF
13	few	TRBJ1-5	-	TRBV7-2	TGTGCCAGCAGCACAGGCGGTTGGCAGCCCCAGCATTTT	CASSTGGWQPQHF
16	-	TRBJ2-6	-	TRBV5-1	TGCGCCAGCAGCTTGGGTTCCTCTACGGGGGCCAACGTCCTGACTTTC	CASSLGSSTGANVLTF
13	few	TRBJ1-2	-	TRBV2	TGTGCCAGCAGTCCGGCCGACAACTATGGCTACACCTTC	CASSPADNYGYTF
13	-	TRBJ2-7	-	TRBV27	TGTGCCAGCACCCTCGGACCGCAAGACGAGCAGTACTTC	CASTLGPQDEQYF
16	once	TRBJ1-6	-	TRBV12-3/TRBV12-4	TGTGCCAGCAGTTTGAGGGGGGGCCCCTATAATTCACCCCTCCACTTT	CASSLRGGPYNSPLHF
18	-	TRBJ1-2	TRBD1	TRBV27	TGTGCCAGCAGCCCTGATCCTTACCGAAGCAGGGGGAACTATGGCTACACCTTC	CASSPDPYRSRGNYGYTF
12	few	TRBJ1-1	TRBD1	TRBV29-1	TGCAGCGTTGGATCGGACAGGGTAAGAGCTTTCTTT	CSVGSDRVRAFF
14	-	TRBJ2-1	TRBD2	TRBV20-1	TGCAGTGCTAGAGATATGGGACTACACAATGAGCAGTTCTTC	CSARDMGLHNEQFF
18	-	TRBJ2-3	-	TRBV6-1	TGTGCCAGCAGTCCCCGTACTAGTCCCGGGAGTGGCACAGATACGCAGTATTTT	CASSPRTSPGSGTDTQYF